These 10 T cell receptor beta chains were all obtained from the same sample, sequenced in a study of blood T cell repertoires in COVID-19. TCRdb keeps only in-frame clones here, not all; method: immunoSEQ multiplex PCR. This sample has hundreds of thousands of clones, with 80% to 85% found just once. Sequencing was done on a sample of peripheral blood. The receptors were gathered from a woman aged 55-69 years with active or convalescent COVID-19.

This chain joins TRBV5-1 and TRBJ1-2; D is perhaps TRBD1 (5 bases). The germline V gene has CDR1 SGHRS and CDR2 YFSETQ. With 0 bases removed from V and 7 bases from J, the gap between germline ends came to 16 bases. The CDR3 contains 15 residues. CDR3 protein: CASSLAAGQSRGYTF. CDR3 DNA sequence: TGCGCCAGCAGCTTGGCGGCAGGGCAAAGTCGTGGCTACACCTTC.

This clone was seen just once. The V call is TRBV5-8, the J call TRBJ1-3; TRBD1 is a possible D gene (5 bases). Trimming removed 2 bases at V and 0 bases at J, with 12 bases between. The CDR3 sequence is 16 residues long. Germline CDR1 is SGHTS and CDR2 is YDEGEE. CDR3 region: CASSLNTGFSGNTIYF. CDR3 bases: TGTGCCAGCAGCTTAAACACAGGATTCTCTGGAAACACCATATATTTT.

V is TRBV28 and J is TRBJ2-7; 8 bases align to TRBD2. The germline CDR1 and CDR2 sequences are MDHEN and SYDVKM. V lost 1 base and J lost 2; bases outside the gene matches: 4. The CDR3 is made up of 15 amino acids. The DNA of the CDR3 is TGTGCCAGCAGTTTATTGATAGCGGGGACCTACGAGCAGTACTTC. This sequence encodes CASSLLIAGTYEQYF.

The chain employs TRBV24-1 and TRBJ2-1, with 8 bases lining up with TRBD2. From germline, CDR1 is KGHDR and CDR2 SFDVKD. Losses at the gene ends were 2 bases for V and 3 bases for J; bases not matched to a gene: 5. This CDR3 is built from 16 residues. Here the CDR3 DNA reads TGTGCCACCAGTGATTCGGGGGGGCTAGACTACAATGAGCAGTTCTTC. Translation gives CATSDSGGLDYNEQFF.

On this clone itself: Within the sample, other DNA sequences also encode this same CDR3. The chain recombines TRBV4-1 with TRBJ1-2, with a tentative D call TRBD1 (5 bases). CDR3 size: 15 residues. Trimming cost V 0 bases and J 5 bases, with 13 bases left between them. Germline V lookup: CDR1 MGHRA, CDR2 YSYEKL. The CDR3 is CASSQERNRRYGYTF. The CDR3 nucleotides are TGCGCCAGCAGCCAAGAAAGAAACAGGCGGTATGGCTACACCTTC.

J is TRBJ1-2 and V is TRBV3-1 (or the pseudogene TRBV3-2); 7 nucleotides line up with TRBD1. Germline V gives CDR1 LGHDT, CDR2 YNNKEL (reference sequence). J lost 6 bases, V lost 4 bases, and 8 bases had no gene match. This CDR3 spans 14 amino acids. The CDR3 loop is CASSLRQGEDGYTF. Written as DNA, the CDR3 is TGTGCCAGCAGCCTCAGACAGGGTGAAGATGGCTACACCTTC.

V gene TRBV19 combines with J gene TRBJ2-7; 7 nucleotides agree with TRBD1. Per germline, CDR1 LNHDA and CDR2 SQIVND (reference sequence). This CDR3 is 12 amino acids long. The junction had 9 bases not matched to a gene; V was cut back by 9 bases and J by 7 bases. In nucleotides, the CDR3 is TGTGCCAGCGGGACAGAGTTGTGGGAGCAGTACTTC. Amino acid sequence: CASGTELWEQYF.

This chain uses TRBV7-8 with TRBJ2-1; D ambiguous. Germline V gene sequence: CDR1 SGHVS, CDR2 FQNEAQ. CDR3 length: 17 residues. The germline V and J ends were trimmed by 0 bases and 0 bases, with 12 bases remaining between them. This CDR3 reads CASSLAGFYSSYNEQFF. CDR3 nucleotides: TGTGCCAGCAGCTTAGCTGGTTTCTATAGCTCCTACAATGAGCAGTTCTTC.

V usage is TRBV9 and J usage is TRBJ2-3, with 7 bases aligning to TRBD2. This CDR3 contains 16 residues. V lost 0 bases, J lost 6 bases, and 10 bases stayed unmatched. The V gene's germline CDR1 is SGDLS and CDR2 YYNGEE. For the CDR3, the DNA is TGTGCCAGCAGCGTAGGGACTAGAACGGGCTCCGATACGCAGTATTTT. It codes for CASSVGTRTGSDTQYF.

The chain uses TRBV5-4 and TRBJ1-2, with D perhaps matching TRBD1 (5 bases). This CDR3 is built from 14 residues. The germline V and J ends were trimmed by 1 base and 6 bases, with 13 bases remaining between them. The germline V gene has CDR1 SGHNT and CDR2 YYREEE (reference sequence). The CDR3 coding sequence is TGTGCCAGCAGCTTGTGGGGGGTAGAACATGGCTACACCTTC. It specifies CASSLWGVEHGYTF.